The next 13 T cell receptor beta chains were all read from a single sample in a study of shared clonotypes between healthy human individuals. Only in-frame clones appear in the TCRdb table, and some are missing; sequencing was by immunoSEQ multiplex PCR. This table has millions of clones, around 95% appearing once. Sequenced input: naive CD4+ T cells sorted from blood. Specified subset: CD45RA+ positively selected. The receptors were gathered from a man between 18 and 29 years old in good health.

This chain connects TRBV27 to TRBJ2-1; 8 bases map to TRBD2. Unmatched junction bases numbered 13, after V lost 6 bases and J lost 6 bases. The CDR3 runs to 16 residues. From germline, CDR1 is MNHEY and CDR2 SMNVEV (reference sequence). The CDR3 loop is CASSFSSLAGVNEQFF. The CDR3 nucleotides read TGTGCCAGCAGCTTCTCATCCCTAGCGGGTGTCAATGAGCAGTTCTTC.

V gene TRBV4-2 combines with J gene TRBJ1-4; 10 nucleotides agree with TRBD1. Germline V gene sequence: CDR1 LGHNA, CDR2 YNFKEQ. The CDR3 has 17 residues. J lost 1 base, V lost 3 bases, and 5 bases had no gene match. The chain's CDR3 is CASSQAGQGRTNEKLFF. The CDR3 DNA sequence: TGTGCCAGCAGCCAGGCGGGACAGGGGAGAACTAATGAAAAACTGTTTTTT.

The rearrangement joins TRBV28 to TRBJ1-2, with D unresolved. Trimming left V 4 bases short and J 3 bases short, with 12 bases between. The CDR3 totals 14 residues. In germline, CDR1 is MDHEN, CDR2 SYDVKM. CDR3 coding DNA: TGTGCCAGCAGTTCCGGGCAGACCTACTATGGCTACACCTTC. This sequence encodes CASSSGQTYYGYTF.

V gene TRBV5-6 combines with J gene TRBJ1-6; D is possibly TRBD1 (6 bases). Trimming shortened V by 4 bases and J by 14 bases, and 19 bases separated the two germline ends. The length of the CDR3 is 14 residues. CDR1 SGHDT and CDR2 YYEEEE come from the germline V gene. CDR3 in amino acids: CASSTFQGLGALHF. The DNA for the CDR3 is TGTGCCAGCAGCACATTCCAGGGGCTAGGGGCCCTCCACTTT.

The chain joins TRBV19 to TRBJ2-7; weak D call: TRBD2 (6 bases). The germline CDR1 and CDR2 sequences are LNHDA and SQIVND (reference sequence). V lost 0 bases, J lost 2 bases, and 11 bases lay in between. The CDR3 runs to 15 residues. CDR3 region: CASSIERGYPYEQYF. The CDR3 coding sequence is TGTGCCAGTAGTATAGAGCGGGGTTATCCCTACGAGCAGTACTTC.

The DNA for the CDR3 is TGCGCCAGCACCCCTGGGACTGGGGCGAACACCGGGGAGCTGTTTTTT. Translating it yields CASTPGTGANTGELFF. J is TRBJ2-2 and V is TRBV5-1, with D perhaps matching TRBD2 (6 bases). The germline V gene has CDR1 SGHRS and CDR2 YFSETQ. Deletions cut 6 bases from V and 0 bases from J, with 15 bases between. The CDR3 runs 16 residues. Looking up the rest from reference TRBV5-1 and TRBJ2-2 gives the full variable domain: KAGVTQTPRYLIKTRGQQVTLSCSPISGHRSVSWYQQTPGQGLQFLFEYFSETQRNKGNFPGRFSGRQFSNSRSEMNVSTLELGDSALYLCASTPGTGANTGELFFGEGSRLTVL.

In this sample, this clone turned up once. This chain uses TRBV11-2 with TRBJ1-6, with no clear D. Trimming stripped 5 bases from V and 5 bases from J, with 7 bases between. The CDR3 extends over 13 amino acids. CDR1 and CDR2 from the germline V gene are SGHAT and FQNNGV. Here the CDR3 DNA reads TGTGCCAGCAGCCCCCCCAATAATTCACCCCTCCACTTT. It specifies CASSPPNNSPLHF.

The V call is TRBV5-4, the J call TRBJ1-2; no clear D. Germline assignment: CDR1 SGHNT and CDR2 YYREEE (reference sequence). The CDR3 totals 14 residues. The V and J ends lost 1 base and 7 bases respectively, with 14 bases between them. The chain's CDR3 is CASSLPGFSGGYTF. CDR3 sequence (DNA): TGTGCCAGCAGCTTGCCGGGGTTTTCTGGTGGCTACACCTTC. The full variable domain, with the rest looked up from reference TRBV5-4 and TRBJ1-2, is ETGVTQSPTHLIKTRGQQVTLRCSSQSGHNTVSWYQQALGQGPQFIFQYYREEENGRGNFPPRFSGLQFPNYSSELNVNALELDDSALYLCASSLPGFSGGYTFGSGTRLTVV.

The rearrangement links TRBV5-4 to TRBJ1-1; 8 nucleotides match TRBD1. With 4 bases clipped from V and 1 base from J, the junction kept 9 bases outside the gene matches. The CDR3 length is 16 residues. In germline, CDR1 is SGHNT, CDR2 YYREEE (reference sequence). The DNA for the CDR3 is TGTGCCAGCAGCCAACGATCGACAGGGGCGAACACTGAAGCTTTCTTT. This translates into CASSQRSTGANTEAFF.

This chain's CDR3 is CASSLQGARGTGELFF. CDR3 coding DNA: TGTGCCAGCAGCTTACAGGGGGCGCGAGGGACCGGGGAGCTGTTTTTT. The J gene is TRBJ2-2, the V gene TRBV7-2, with TRBD1 matching 8 bases. The trim removed 2 bases at V and 5 bases at J, leaving 7 bases unmatched. The length of the CDR3 is 16 residues. Germline values: CDR1 SGHTA, CDR2 FQGNSA.

V is TRBV2 and J is TRBJ1-2, with a weak D call TRBD1 (5 bases). Trimming stripped 6 bases from V and 0 bases from J, with 14 bases between. Per germline, CDR1 SNHLY and CDR2 FYNNEI. The CDR3 loop spans 15 amino acids. CDR3 amino acids: CASREGRATNYGYTF. The CDR3 DNA sequence: TGTGCCAGCAGAGAGGGGAGGGCAACTAACTATGGCTACACCTTC.

The chain couples TRBV11-2 to TRBJ1-1; 7 nucleotides line up with TRBD1. Losses at the gene ends were 3 bases for V and 3 bases for J; bases not matched to a gene: 10. Germline loops: CDR1 SGHAT, CDR2 FQNNGV. CDR3 length: 16 residues. The DNA of the CDR3 is TGTGCCAGCAGCTTGACAGGGAGAAAGGGGGACACTGAAGCTTTCTTT. It specifies CASSLTGRKGDTEAFF.

The chain carries TRBV10-3 and TRBJ1-1; D is possibly TRBD1 (6 bases). Germline V gene lookup returns CDR1 ENHRY and CDR2 SYGVKD. The CDR3 loop spans 15 amino acids. V was clipped by 2 bases and J by 0 bases, with 10 bases between them. The CDR3 region has the DNA TGTGCCATCAGTGAGGGGGGGGCCATGAACACTGAAGCTTTCTTT. Translation gives CAISEGGAMNTEAFF.